This T cell receptor beta chain was profiled in a study of blood T cells in healthy people across ages (dated by TCRdb to the mid-2010s). For the wider study: In model experiments, template switching captured roughly one uniquely barcoded TCR beta cDNA molecule for every two T cells. To track age-related changes in TCR beta repertoire diversity, the study relied on deep sequencing normalized with unique cDNA molecular identifiers. The donors were split into four age groups: young (average around 16 years), middle-aged (about 40), aged (roughly 68) and long-lived (roughly 77). To avoid experimental bias, donors of different ages were spread randomly across the sequencing lanes. For two donors (one aged 18 to 29 and one aged 80 or older), the study analyzed two additional independent replicas of 1 million unique cDNA reads from the same blood draw. Paper-wide results and their limitations: Since profiling was done on bulk unsorted PBMCs, naive and antigen-experienced compartments could not be conclusively compared. Compared with the aged group, the long-lived group had more naive CD4+ T cells, fewer expanded clones and increased TCR diversity, a pattern suggesting age selection. Donor CMV infection status was unknown, potentially confounding age-related changes in expanded clonotypes. The percentage of naive T cells measured by flow cytometry correlated strongly with observed TCR beta diversity. Observed TCR beta diversity per million T cells fell roughly linearly with age, and a significant reduction was already apparent by age roughly 41. Total diversity estimates from one million sequenced T cells were considered lower bounds and underestimates.

The 35 to 40 donors, aged 6 to 90 years, were systemically healthy Caucasian individuals from Russia. Each donor gave ten milliliters of peripheral blood, drawn into EDTA-treated Vacutainer tubes. PBMCs were isolated by Ficoll-Paque density-gradient centrifugation, with at least 6 million obtained per sample. Trizol reagent was used to extract total RNA from the PBMCs, yielding at least 5.5 micrograms per sample. Naive CD45RAhigh/CD27high T cell percentages were measured by flow cytometry on a PBMC aliquot from every donor. This clonotype was seen many times. Its antigen target is currently unknown. The sample holds no much larger clone one base away, and base qualities are not on file. Library construction relied on 5' RACE. Sequenced using an Illumina HiSeq 2500. A second PCR of roughly 6 to 11 cycles was run with a J-beta primer mix and a sample-barcoded 5' primer. Each TCR beta cDNA molecule received a unique molecular identifier from a template-switch 5' adaptor carrying 12 random nucleotides. Each sample yielded at least 2.5 million CDR3-containing paired-end reads. All of the RNA was converted into first-strand cDNA using the Mint cDNA synthesis kit, with a TRBC-specific oligonucleotide serving as the primer. All cDNA was treated with uracil-DNA glycosylase and then went through a first 18-cycle PCR with the universal primers M1SS and BC2_uni_R. Under the source paper's analysis protocol: For normalization, 1 million high-quality reads, each with a distinct molecular identifier, were randomly selected from each sample. Reads sharing molecular identifiers were discarded rather than binned into consensus sequences. MiTCR, with a Q25 quality threshold and the strictest error-elimination algorithm, was used for CDR3 identification, clonotype clustering and error correction. A nonparametric unseen species model with Euler transformation was used to estimate lower-bound total TCR beta diversity. In-frame beta chains were kept once TCRdb had trimmed the public reads at Q25 with fastp and called clones with MiXCR. CDR3 protein duplicates are merged, each entry listing the most common genes and DNA. V and J calls and clone size were set by TCRdb, not the authors. The sample has 580,000 or so distinct CDR3 sequences on record, 40% to 55% of them singletons. Of the sample, about 26% is held by the ten largest clones.

The clonotype originates from a man aged 80 or over in good health. Input material: blood.

DNA sequence: TGTGCCAGCAGCTTTCCCTGGACAGTCAATAATGAGCAGTTCTTC. It is translated as CASSFPWTVNNEQFF. The chain is assembled from TRBV7-9 and TRBJ2-1; 6 matching bases give a weak D call of TRBD1. The germline V gene (reference sequence) provides CDR1 SEHNR and CDR2 FQNEAQ. V is cut by 3 bases and J by 7 bases, and the space between the germline ends is 16 bases. Measured from the cysteine to the phenylalanine, the CDR3 is 15 residues long. The DNA shown is the 45-base CDR3, in frame from base 1.